Sequencing of this T cell receptor beta chain was carried out in a study of blood T cell repertoires in COVID-19. At the level of the study: Whether acute or convalescent, the COVID-19 samples came from the United States, Italy and Spain. Nucleic acid was either cDNA or gDNA, and it came from T cells, B-cell-depleted T cells, or PBMCs.

This CDR3 region has 15 residues. Trimming removed 0 bases at V and 4 bases at J, with 10 bases between. From germline, CDR1 is ENHRY and CDR2 SYGVKD. Per the study methods: Reference gene primer amplification in the assay estimated nucleated cell counts. Method: immunoSEQ multiplex PCR; TCRdb's copy keeps in-frame clones and lacks some. V and J calls and clone size are as listed in that table; D and trimming were resolved from the DNA. This sample yields roughly 120,000 clones, of which just under 90% are seen a single time; approximately 4.5% belongs to the top ten. The genes are TRBV10-3 and TRBJ2-1, with unresolved D. This TCR came from a woman aged 45-60 years with acute or convalescent COVID-19. Source material: peripheral blood. CDR3 residues: CAISESIEVYNEQFF. The DNA of the CDR3 is TGTGCCATCAGTGAGTCGATCGAGGTATACAATGAGCAGTTCTTC.